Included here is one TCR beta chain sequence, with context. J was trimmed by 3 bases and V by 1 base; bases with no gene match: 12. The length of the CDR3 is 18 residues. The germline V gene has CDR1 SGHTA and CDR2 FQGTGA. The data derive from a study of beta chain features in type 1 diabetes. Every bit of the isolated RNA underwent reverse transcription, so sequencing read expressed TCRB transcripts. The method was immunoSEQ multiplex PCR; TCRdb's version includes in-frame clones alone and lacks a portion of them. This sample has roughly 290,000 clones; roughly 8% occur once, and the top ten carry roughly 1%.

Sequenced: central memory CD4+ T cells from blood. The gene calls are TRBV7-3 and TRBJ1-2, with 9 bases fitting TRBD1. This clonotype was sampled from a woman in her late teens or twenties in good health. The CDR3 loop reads CASSLIGVGDRVDYGYTF. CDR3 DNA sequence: TGTGCCAGCAGCTTAATAGGGGTTGGGGACAGGGTCGACTATGGCTACACCTTC.